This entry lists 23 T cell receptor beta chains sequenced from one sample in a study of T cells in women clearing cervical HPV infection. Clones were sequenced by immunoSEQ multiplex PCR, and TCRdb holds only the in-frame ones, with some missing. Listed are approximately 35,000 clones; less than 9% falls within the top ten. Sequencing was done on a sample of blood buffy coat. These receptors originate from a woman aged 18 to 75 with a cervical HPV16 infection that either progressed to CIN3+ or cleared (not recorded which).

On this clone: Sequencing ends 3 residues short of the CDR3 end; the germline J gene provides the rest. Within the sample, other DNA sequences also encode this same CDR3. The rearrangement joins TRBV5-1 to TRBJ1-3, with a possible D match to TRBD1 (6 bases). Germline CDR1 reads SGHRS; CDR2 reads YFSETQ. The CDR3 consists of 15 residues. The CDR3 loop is CASSSDSFSGNTIYF. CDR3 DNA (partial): TGCGCCAGCAGCTCGGACAGTTTCTCTGGAAATACA.

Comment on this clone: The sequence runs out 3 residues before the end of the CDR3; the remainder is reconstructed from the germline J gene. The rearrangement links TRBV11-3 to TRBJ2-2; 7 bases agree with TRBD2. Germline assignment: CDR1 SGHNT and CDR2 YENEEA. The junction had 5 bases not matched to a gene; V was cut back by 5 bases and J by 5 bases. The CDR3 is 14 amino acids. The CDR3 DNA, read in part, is TGTGCCAGCAGCGGGGGGGGACTTACCGGGGAG. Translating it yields CASSGGGLTGE. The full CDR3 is CASSGGGLTGELFF.

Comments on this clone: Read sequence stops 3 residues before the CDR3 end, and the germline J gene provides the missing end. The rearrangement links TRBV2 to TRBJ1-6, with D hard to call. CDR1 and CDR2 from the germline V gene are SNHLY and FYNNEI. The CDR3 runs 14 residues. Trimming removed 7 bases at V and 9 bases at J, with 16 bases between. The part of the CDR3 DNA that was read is TGTGCCAGCAAGGCGGGCCAGGCCCTTTCACCC. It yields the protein CASKAGQALSP. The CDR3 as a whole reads CASKAGQALSPLHF.

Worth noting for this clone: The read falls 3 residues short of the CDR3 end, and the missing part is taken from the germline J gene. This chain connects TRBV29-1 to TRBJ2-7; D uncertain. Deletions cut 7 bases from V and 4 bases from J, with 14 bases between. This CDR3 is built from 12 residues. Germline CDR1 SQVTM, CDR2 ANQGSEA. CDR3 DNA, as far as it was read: TGCAGCGAACCCCAAAGGGTTTACGAG. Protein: CSEPQRVYE. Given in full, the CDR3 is CSEPQRVYEQYF.

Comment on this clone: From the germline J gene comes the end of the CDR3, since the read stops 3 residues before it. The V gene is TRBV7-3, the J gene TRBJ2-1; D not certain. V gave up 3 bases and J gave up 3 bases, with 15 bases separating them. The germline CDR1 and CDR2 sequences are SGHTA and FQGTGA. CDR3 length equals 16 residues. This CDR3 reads CASSFTGDLNYNEQFF. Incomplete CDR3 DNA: TGTGCCAGCAGCTTCACGGGTGATTTAAACTACAATGAG.

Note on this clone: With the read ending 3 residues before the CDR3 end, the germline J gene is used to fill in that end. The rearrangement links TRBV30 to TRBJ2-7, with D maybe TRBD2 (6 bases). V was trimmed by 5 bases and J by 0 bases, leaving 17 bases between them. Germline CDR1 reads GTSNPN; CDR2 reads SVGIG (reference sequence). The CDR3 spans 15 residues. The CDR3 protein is CAWQTGTSYSYEQYF. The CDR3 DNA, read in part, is TGTGCCTGGCAGACCGGGACTTCCTACTCCTACGAG.

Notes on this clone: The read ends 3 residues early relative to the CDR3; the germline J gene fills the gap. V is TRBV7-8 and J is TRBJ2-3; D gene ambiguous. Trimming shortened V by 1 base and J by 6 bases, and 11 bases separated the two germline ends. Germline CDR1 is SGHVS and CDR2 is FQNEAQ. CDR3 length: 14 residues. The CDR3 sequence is CASSLVTRVDTQYF. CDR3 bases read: TGTGCCAGCAGCTTAGTTACCCGGGTTGATACG.

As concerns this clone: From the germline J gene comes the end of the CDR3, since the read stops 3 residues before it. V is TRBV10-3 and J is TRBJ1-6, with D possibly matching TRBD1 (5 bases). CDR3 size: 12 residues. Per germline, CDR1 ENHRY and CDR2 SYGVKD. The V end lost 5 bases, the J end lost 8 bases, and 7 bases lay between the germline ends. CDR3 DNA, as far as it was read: TGTGCCATCAGTACAGGAGATTCACCC. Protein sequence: CAISTGDSP. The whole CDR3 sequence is CAISTGDSPLHF.

This chain's CDR3 is CASSLAGTSGAGDTQYF. The sequenced part of the CDR3 DNA is TGCGCCAGCAGCTTGGCCGGGACTAGCGGGGCTGGAGATACG. The gene calls are TRBV5-1 and TRBJ2-3; 13 positions agree with TRBD2. The sequenced fragment ends 3 residues before the CDR3 boundary, so the rest is inferred from the germline J gene. Germline V lookup: CDR1 SGHRS, CDR2 YFSETQ. V shed 0 bases, J shed 5 bases, and the junction held 6 bases outside the gene matches. CDR3 length equals 17 residues.

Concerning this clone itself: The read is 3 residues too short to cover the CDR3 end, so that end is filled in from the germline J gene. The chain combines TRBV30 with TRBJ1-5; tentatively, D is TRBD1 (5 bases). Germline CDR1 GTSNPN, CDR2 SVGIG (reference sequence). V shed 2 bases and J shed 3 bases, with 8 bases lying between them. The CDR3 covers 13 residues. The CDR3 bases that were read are TGTGCCTGGAGTAGAGGGGTCAATCAGCCC. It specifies CAWSRGVNQP. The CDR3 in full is CAWSRGVNQPQHF.

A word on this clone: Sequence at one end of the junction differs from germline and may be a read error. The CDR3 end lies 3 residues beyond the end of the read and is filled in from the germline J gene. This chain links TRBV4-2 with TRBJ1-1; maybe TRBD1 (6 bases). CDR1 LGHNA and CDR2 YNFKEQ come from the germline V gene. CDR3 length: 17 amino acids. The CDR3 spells CASSQDLLTGMNTEAFF. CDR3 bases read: TGCGCCAGCAGCCAAGATCTCTTAACAGGGATGAACACTGAA.

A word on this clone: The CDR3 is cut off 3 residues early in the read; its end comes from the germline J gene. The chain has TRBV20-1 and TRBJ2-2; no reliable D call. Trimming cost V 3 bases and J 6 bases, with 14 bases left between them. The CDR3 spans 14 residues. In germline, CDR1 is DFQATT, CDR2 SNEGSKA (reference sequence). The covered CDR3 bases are TGCAGTGCTAGGGGTGAACAGATCTCCGGGGAG. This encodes CSARGEQISGE. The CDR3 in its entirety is CSARGEQISGELFF.

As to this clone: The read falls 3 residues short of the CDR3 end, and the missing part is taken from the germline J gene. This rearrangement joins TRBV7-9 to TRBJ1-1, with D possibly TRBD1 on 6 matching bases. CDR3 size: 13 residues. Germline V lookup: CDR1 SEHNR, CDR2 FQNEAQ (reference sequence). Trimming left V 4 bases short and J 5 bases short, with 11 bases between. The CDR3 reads CASSSGGRTEAFF. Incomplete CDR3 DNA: TGTGCCAGCAGCTCGGGGGGGCGGACTGAA.

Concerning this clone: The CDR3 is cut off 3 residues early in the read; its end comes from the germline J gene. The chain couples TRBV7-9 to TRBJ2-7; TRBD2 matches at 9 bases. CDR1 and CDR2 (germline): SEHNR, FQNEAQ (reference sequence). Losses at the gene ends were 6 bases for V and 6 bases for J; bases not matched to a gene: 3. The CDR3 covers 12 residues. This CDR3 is CASSSGSAEQYF. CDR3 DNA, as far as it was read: TGTGCCAGCAGTAGCGGGAGTGCCGAG.

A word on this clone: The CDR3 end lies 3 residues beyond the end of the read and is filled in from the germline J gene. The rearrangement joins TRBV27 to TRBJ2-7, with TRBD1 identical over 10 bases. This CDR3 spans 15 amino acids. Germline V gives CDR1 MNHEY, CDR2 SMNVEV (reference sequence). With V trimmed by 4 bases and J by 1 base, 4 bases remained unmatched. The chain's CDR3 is CASSSGTGVSYEQYF. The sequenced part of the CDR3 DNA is TGTGCCAGCAGTTCTGGGACAGGGGTATCCTACGAG.

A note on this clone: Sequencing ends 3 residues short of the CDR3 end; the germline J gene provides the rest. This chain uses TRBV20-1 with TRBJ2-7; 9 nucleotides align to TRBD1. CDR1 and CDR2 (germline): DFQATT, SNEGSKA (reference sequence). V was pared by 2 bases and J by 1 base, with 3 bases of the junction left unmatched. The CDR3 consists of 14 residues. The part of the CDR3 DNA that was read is TGCAGTGCTAGAAAAGGGACAGGGTCCTACGAG. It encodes CSARKGTGSYE. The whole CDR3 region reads CSARKGTGSYEQYF.

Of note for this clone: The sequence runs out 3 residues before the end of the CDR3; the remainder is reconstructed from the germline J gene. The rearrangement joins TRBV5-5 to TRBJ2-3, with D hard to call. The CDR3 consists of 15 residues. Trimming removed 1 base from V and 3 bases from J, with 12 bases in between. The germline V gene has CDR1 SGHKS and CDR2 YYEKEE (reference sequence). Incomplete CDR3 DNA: TGTGCCAGCAGCTTGCCCCATTCGCAGACAGATACG. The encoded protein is CASSLPHSQTDT. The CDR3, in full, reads CASSLPHSQTDTQYF.

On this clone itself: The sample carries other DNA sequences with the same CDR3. CDR3 sequence: CASSPPLAGGAYNEQFF. CDR3 bases read: TGTGCCAGCTCACCACCCCTAGCGGGGGGGGCCTACAATGAG. The rearrangement uses TRBV18 and TRBJ2-1; TRBD2 matches 12 bases. From the germline J gene comes the end of the CDR3, since the read stops 3 residues before it. Germline V gives CDR1 KGHSH, CDR2 LQKENI. V dropped 0 bases and J dropped 2; count of bases not matched to a gene: 2. This CDR3 spans 17 amino acids.

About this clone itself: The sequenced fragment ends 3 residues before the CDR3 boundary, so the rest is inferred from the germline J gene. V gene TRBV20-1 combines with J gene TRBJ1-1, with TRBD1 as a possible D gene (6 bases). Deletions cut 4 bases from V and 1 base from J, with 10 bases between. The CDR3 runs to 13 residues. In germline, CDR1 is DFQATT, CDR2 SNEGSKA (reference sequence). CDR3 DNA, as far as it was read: TGCAGTGCTAAAGGACAGTGGAACACTGAA. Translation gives CSAKGQWNTE. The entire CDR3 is CSAKGQWNTEAFF.

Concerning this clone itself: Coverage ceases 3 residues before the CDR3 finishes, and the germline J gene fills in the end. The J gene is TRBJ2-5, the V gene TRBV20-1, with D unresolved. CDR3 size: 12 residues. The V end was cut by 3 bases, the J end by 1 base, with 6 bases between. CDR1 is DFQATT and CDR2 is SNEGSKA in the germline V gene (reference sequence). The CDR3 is CSASYFQETQYF. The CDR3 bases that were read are TGCAGTGCTAGCTATTTCCAAGAGACC.

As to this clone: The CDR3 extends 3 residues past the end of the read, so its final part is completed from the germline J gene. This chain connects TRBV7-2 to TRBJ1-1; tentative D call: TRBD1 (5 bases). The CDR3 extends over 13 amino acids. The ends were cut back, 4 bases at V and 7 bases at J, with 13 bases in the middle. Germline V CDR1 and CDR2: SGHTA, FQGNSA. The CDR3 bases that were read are TGTGCCAGCAGCTCACATCAGGGACTTGAA. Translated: CASSSHQGLE. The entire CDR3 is CASSSHQGLEAFF. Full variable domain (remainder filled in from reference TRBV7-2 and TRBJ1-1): GAGVSQSPSNKVTEKGKDVELRCDPISGHTALYWYRQSLGQGLEFLIYFQGNSAPDKSGLPSDRFSAERTGGSVSTLTIQRTQQEDSAVYLCASSSHQGLEAFFGQGTRLTVV.

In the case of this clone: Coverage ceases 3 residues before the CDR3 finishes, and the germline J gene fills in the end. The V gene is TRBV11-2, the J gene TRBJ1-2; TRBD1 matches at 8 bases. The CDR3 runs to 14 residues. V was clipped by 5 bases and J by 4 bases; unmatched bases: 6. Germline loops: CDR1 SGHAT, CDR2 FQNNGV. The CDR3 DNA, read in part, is TGTGCCAGCAGCGCGCAACAGGGGGGCTATGGC. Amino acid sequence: CASSAQQGGYG. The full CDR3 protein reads CASSAQQGGYGYTF.

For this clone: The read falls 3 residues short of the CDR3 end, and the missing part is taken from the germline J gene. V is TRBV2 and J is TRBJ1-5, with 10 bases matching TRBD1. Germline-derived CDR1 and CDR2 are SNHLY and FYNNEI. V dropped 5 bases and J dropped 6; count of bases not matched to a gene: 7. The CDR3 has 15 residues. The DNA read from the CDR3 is TGTGCCAGCAGTTGGGGTCGACAGGGGGCTCAGCCC. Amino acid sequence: CASSWGRQGAQP. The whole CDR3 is CASSWGRQGAQPQHF. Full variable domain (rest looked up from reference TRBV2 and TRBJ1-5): EPEVTQTPSHQVTQMGQEVILRCVPISNHLYFYWYRQILGQKVEFLVSFYNNEISEKSEIFDDQFSVERPDGSNFTLKIRSTKLEDSAMYFCASSWGRQGAQPQHFGDGTRLSIL.